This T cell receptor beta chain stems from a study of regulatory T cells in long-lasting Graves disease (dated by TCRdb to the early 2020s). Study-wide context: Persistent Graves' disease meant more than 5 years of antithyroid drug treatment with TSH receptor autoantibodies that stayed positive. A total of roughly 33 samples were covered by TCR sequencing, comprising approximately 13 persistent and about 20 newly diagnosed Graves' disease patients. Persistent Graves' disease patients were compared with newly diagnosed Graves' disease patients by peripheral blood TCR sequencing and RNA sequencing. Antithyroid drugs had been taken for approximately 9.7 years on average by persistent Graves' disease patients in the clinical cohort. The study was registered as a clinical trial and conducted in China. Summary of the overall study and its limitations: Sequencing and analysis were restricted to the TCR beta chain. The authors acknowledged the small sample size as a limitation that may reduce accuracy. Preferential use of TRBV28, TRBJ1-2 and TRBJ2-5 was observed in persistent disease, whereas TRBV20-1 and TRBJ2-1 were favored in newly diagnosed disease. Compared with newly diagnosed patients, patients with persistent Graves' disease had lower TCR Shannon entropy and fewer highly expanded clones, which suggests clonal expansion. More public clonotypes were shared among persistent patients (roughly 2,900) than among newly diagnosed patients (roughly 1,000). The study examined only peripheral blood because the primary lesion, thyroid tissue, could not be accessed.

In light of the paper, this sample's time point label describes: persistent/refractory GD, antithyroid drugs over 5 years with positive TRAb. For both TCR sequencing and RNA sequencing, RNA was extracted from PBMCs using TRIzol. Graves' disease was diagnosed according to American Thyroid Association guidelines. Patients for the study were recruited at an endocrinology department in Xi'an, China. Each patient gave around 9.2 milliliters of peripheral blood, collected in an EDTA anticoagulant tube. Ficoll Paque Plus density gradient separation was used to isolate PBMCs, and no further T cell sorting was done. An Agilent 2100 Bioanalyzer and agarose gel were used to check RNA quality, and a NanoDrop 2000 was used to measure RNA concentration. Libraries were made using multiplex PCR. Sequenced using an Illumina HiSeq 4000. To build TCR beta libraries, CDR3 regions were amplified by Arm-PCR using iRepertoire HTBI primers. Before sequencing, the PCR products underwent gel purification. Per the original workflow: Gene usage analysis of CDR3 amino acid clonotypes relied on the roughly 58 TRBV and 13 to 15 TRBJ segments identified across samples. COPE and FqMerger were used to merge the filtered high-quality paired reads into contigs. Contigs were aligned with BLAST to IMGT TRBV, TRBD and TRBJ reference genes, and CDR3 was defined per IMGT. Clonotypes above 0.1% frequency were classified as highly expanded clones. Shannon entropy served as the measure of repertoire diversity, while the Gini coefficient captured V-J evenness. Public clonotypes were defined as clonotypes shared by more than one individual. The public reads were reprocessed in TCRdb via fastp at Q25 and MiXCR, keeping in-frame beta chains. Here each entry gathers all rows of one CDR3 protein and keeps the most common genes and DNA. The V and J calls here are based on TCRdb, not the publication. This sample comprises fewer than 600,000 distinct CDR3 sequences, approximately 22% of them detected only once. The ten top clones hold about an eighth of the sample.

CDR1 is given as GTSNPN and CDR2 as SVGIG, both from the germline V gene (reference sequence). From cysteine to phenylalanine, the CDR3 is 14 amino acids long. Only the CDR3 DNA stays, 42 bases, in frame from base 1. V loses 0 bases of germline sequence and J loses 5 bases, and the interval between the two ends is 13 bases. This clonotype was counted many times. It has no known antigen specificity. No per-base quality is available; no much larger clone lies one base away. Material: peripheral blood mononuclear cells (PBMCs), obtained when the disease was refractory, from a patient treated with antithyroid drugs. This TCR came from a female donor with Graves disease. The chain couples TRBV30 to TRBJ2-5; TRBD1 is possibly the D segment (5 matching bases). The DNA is TGTGCCTGGAGTGTACGAAGGACAACGGAGACCCAGTACTTC. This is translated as CAWSVRRTTETQYF. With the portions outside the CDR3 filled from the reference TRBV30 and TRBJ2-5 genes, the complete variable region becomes SQTIHQWPATLVQPVGSPLSLECTVEGTSNPNLYWYRQAAGRGLQLLFYSVGIGQISSEVPQNLSASRPQDRQFILSSKKLLLSDSGFYLCAWSVRRTTETQYFGPGTRLLVL.